These T cell receptor beta chains were read from a single sample in a study of technical replicates of blood from several donors. Assay: immunoSEQ multiplex PCR; the TCRdb copy retains only in-frame clones and omits some. The sample has about 68,000 clones, under 98% seen once. Sequencing used T cells isolated from PBMCs. These receptors all stem from a human donor in good health. CDR3s include the opening cysteine and the closing phenylalanine or tryptophan. D genes are given only for firm matches. Size is stated for part of the rows, as once, few or many counts, or as a class when the clone is expanded.

v_call	d_call	clone_size	j_call	cdr3_aa	cdr3_nt
TRBV6-5	-	-	TRBJ2-1	CASAFELRGGNEQFF	TGTGCCAGCGCTTTTGAGCTACGCGGTGGCAATGAGCAGTTCTTC
TRBV30	TRBD2	-	TRBJ2-7	CAWSEVGLAGGYEQYF	TGTGCCTGGAGTGAAGTGGGACTAGCGGGCGGCTACGAGCAGTACTTC
TRBV5-1	TRBD1	-	TRBJ2-5	CASSNGQGSETQYF	TGCGCCAGCAGTAACGGACAGGGGAGCGAGACCCAGTACTTC
TRBV4-1	TRBD2	-	TRBJ2-1	CASSQAMREGLVDEQFF	TGCGCCAGCAGCCAAGCGATGCGGGAGGGCCTGGTGGATGAGCAGTTCTTC
TRBV2	-	-	TRBJ2-7	CASNGAVFYEQYF	TGTGCCAGCAATGGGGCGGTATTCTACGAGCAGTACTTC
TRBV5-4	-	once	TRBJ2-7	CASSLVGGDEQYF	TGTGCCAGCAGCTTGGTAGGAGGGGACGAGCAGTACTTC
TRBV25-1	TRBD1	-	TRBJ1-1	CASSAHGQGRTEAFF	TGTGCCAGCAGTGCCCACGGACAGGGACGAACTGAAGCTTTCTTT
TRBV5-4	-	-	TRBJ1-2	CASSSLRQTNYGYTF	TGTGCCAGCAGTTCCCTGAGACAGACTAACTATGGCTACACCTTC
TRBV9	TRBD2	-	TRBJ2-7	CASSVGGRGYEQYF	TGTGCCAGCAGCGTAGGGGGGAGGGGTTACGAGCAGTACTTC
TRBV5-1	TRBD2	-	TRBJ2-1	CASSSAGGPNEQFF	TGCGCCAGCAGCTCAGCGGGAGGGCCAAATGAGCAGTTCTTC
TRBV7-9	-	-	TRBJ1-1	CASADGGTEAFF	TGTGCCAGCGCCGACGGGGGCACTGAAGCTTTCTTT
TRBV6-1	TRBD1	few	TRBJ1-4	CASSFEGQANEKLFF	TGTGCCAGCAGTTTCGAGGGACAGGCTAATGAAAAACTGTTTTTT
TRBV7-9	-	-	TRBJ2-5	CASSLVGTSQGETQYF	TGTGCCAGCAGCTTAGTAGGGACTTCTCAGGGAGAGACCCAGTACTTC
TRBV11-2	TRBD2	-	TRBJ2-7	CASSFVSLAGPYEQYF	TGTGCCAGCAGCTTCGTTTCACTAGCGGGGCCATACGAGCAGTACTTC
TRBV7-2	-	-	TRBJ2-2	CASTPPSNTGELFF	TGTGCCAGCACCCCCCCGAGTAACACCGGGGAGCTGTTTTTT
TRBV7-9	TRBD2	-	TRBJ2-1	CASSYLAGGPDEQFF	TGTGCCAGCAGCTACCTAGCGGGAGGACCGGATGAGCAGTTCTTC
TRBV7-9	-	-	TRBJ2-2	CASREVIDTGELFF	TGTGCCAGCAGAGAGGTTATCGACACCGGGGAGCTGTTTTTT
TRBV27	TRBD2	-	TRBJ2-1	CASTGLAGGNGEQFF	TGTGCCAGCACAGGGCTAGCGGGAGGGAATGGTGAGCAGTTCTTC
TRBV27	TRBD1	-	TRBJ2-3	CASSLFGDRVFTDTQYF	TGTGCCAGCAGTTTATTCGGGGACAGGGTCTTCACAGATACGCAGTATTTT
TRBV11-2	-	-	TRBJ1-2	CASRGGEFSYGYTF	TGTGCCAGCAGGGGCGGGGAGTTCAGCTATGGCTACACCTTC
TRBV7-9	TRBD2	-	TRBJ2-7	CASSLALAGGTEQYF	TGTGCCAGCAGCTTAGCTCTAGCGGGAGGGACCGAGCAGTACTTC
TRBV6-5	TRBD2	-	TRBJ2-3	CASSYFTSGSTDTQYF	TGTGCCAGCAGTTACTTTACTAGCGGGAGCACAGATACGCAGTATTTT
TRBV10-3	-	-	TRBJ1-2	CAIRTSGLLDGYTF	TGTGCCATCAGGACTTCGGGTCTCCTAGACGGCTACACCTTC
TRBV6-1	-	-	TRBJ2-1	CASRLLAAYNEQFF	TGTGCCAGCAGGCTACTAGCAGCCTACAATGAGCAGTTCTTC
TRBV9	-	-	TRBJ1-1	CASSVNPGNTEAFF	TGTGCCAGCAGCGTCAACCCAGGGAACACTGAAGCTTTCTTT
TRBV7-9	-	-	TRBJ1-1	CASSRNTEAFF	TGTGCCAGCAGCCGGAACACTGAAGCTTTCTTT